This record covers a single T cell receptor (beta chain). Antigen: not known. This entry comes from a study of T cells after yellow fever vaccination. Across the whole study: SMART-Seq v4 Ultra Low Input prepared the low-cell-number fractions. Study conclusions and caveats: Subsequent to the booster, the majority of primary-vaccination clones reappeared (around 97% CD4, 70% to 90% CD8). A faster peak, day 5 versus 15, was reached by the weaker secondary response.

V lost 5 bases to trimming and J lost 4 bases, with 18 bases between them. CDR1 SGHKS and CDR2 YYEKEE come from the germline V gene (reference sequence). The CDR3 spans 15 residues. As TCR cDNA was made by 5'RACE template switching, a universal primer site and UMIs were added. One entry per CDR3 protein, called by TCRdb with MiXCR from the 5' RACE reads. The sample consists of 100,000 to 150,000 distinct CDR3 sequences, about 8.4% of them appearing once. The sequences come from CD8+ T cells sorted from PBMCs, collected on the day of the yellow fever booster vaccination. The clonotype comes from a man aged 18 to 30 who received the YFV17D yellow fever vaccine. The chain carries TRBV5-5 and TRBJ1-1, with D possibly TRBD1 on 5 matching bases. The CDR3 protein is CASSPIGPGGTEAFF. The CDR3 nucleotides read TGTGCCAGCAGTCCGATCGGTCCGGGGGGCACTGAAGCTTTCTTT.